The T cell receptor beta chain under discussion was sequenced for a study of CXCR3-negative and CXCR3-positive naive CD8 T cells (dated by TCRdb to about 2019). Looking at the study overall: In total, 120 million to 150 million TRB reads were obtained, which works out to roughly 1.5 +/- 0.3 million reads per library. The diversity and physicochemical repertoire analyses included more than nine donors pooled from two independent experiments. TRBV-TRBJ cluster analysis included naive subsets from 5 donors and memory cells from 3 donors. The paper as a whole reports these results and caveats: Freshly isolated PBMCs were used for most assays because CXCR3 expression partially decreased after cryopreservation. Naive CXCR3-negative and CXCR3-positive cells from the same donor showed similar TRBV-TRBJ usage, whereas memory cells showed distinct patterns. Compared with CXCR3-negative naive cells, CXCR3-positive naive cells had TRB CDR3s with higher hydrophobicity (lower Kidera factor 4), lower energy, and higher strength and volume indices. Because surface CD5, which has been linked to self-reactivity in mice, was comparable between naive subsets, TCR interaction strength was also inferred from TRB CDR3 physicochemical properties. Both naive subsets had comparably high repertoire diversity, while memory CD8+ T cells had much lower repertoire diversity.

In the case of this clonotype: Its antigen is unknown.

Each CD8+ T cell subset was flow-sorted in triplicate, and approximately 280,000 cells per subset were placed directly into RLT lysis buffer. Naive CD8+ T cells were defined stringently as CD45RO-CCR7+CD27+CD95- to exclude memory contaminants. Using standard density gradient centrifugation, peripheral blood mononuclear cells were isolated from buffy coats. A FACSAria III was used to flow-sort naive CD8+ T cells into CXCR3-negative and CXCR3-positive populations. Total RNA was extracted from sorted cells using an RNeasy Mini Kit. TCRdb names NextSeq 550 as the instrument used. The Human TCR Profiling Kit (MiLaboratory) was used to make UMI-labeled 5' RACE TRB cDNA libraries. The full amount of extracted RNA was used for cDNA synthesis, and the full amount of resulting cDNA was used for PCR amplification. Libraries were prepared in parallel with an identical number of PCR cycles. The source study handled its data this way. With a requirement of at least two reads per UMI, MIGEC and MiXCR extracted about 50,000 +/- 10,000 unique UMI-labeled TRB cDNA molecules per library. An average of about 40,000 +/- 10,000 functional in-frame TRB CDR3 nucleotide clonotypes without stop codons was found per library. After each sample was downsampled to 5000 UMI-labeled TRB molecules, VDJtools was used to calculate diversity metrics such as normalized Shannon-Wiener and Chao1. VDJtools was used to calculate clonotype-size-weighted physicochemical properties of the central five CDR3 residues, namely interaction energy, strength, volume and Kidera factor 4. After TCRdb reprocessed the reads, each CDR3 protein sequence was kept as one row, without DNA. The authors' filters were not applied to this entry. The table for this sample lists 150,000 to 180,000 distinct CDR3 sequences. Of the sample, nearly 0.5% falls within the top ten clones.

From the cysteine up to the phenylalanine, the CDR3 has a length of 14 residues. No coding sequence is recorded. This clonotype originated in a human donor in good health. Some clones in this sample may be carry-over from other donors' samples. Source material: naive CXCR3+ CD8+ T cells from blood. Reading the label with the study, this specimen's cell subset or site is: CD45RO-CCR7+CD27+CD95- naive CD8+ T cells expressing CXCR3 (TNR3+). Recombination linked TRBV12-3 or TRBV12-4 to TRBJ1-4. CDR3 sequence: CASHEGDSGKKLFF.